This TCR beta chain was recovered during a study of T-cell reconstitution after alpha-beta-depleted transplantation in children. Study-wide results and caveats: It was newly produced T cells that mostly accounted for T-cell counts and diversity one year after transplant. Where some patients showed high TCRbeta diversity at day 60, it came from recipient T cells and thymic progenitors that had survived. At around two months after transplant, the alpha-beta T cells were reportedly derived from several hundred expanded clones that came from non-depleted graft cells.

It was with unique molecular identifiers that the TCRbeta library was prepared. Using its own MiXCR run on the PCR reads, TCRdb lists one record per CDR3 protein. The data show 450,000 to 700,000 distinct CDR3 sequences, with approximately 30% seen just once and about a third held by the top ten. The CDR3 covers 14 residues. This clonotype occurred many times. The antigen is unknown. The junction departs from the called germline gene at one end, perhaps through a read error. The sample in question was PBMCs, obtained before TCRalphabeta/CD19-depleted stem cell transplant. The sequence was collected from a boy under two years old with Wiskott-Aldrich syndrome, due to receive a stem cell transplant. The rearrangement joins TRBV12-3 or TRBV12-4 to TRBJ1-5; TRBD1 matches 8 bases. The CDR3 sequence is CASSLTGGNQPQHF. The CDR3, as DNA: TGCGCCAGCAGCTTGACAGGGGGCAATCAGCCCCAGCATTTT.